The rows below give T cell receptor beta chains drawn from one sample of a study of T cell responses to AZD1222 COVID-19 vaccine. Clones were sequenced by immunoSEQ multiplex PCR, and TCRdb holds only the in-frame ones, with some missing. The data show some 86,000 clones, roughly 90% seen once. The specimen comprised peripheral blood, sampled 28 days after the second AZD1222 dose. The receptor source for this set is an adult who received the AZD1222 COVID-19 vaccine. Both conserved end residues are part of each CDR3. The D gene is left open where the match is weak. Size is stated for part of the rows, as once, few or many counts, or as a class when the clone is expanded.

d_call | clone_size | j_call | v_call | cdr3_nt | cdr3_aa
TRBD2 | . | TRBJ2-7 | TRBV7-8 | TGTGCCAGCAGCTTAGCGGCCCGACTAGCGACAATTACCTACGAGCAGTACTTC | CASSLAARLATITYEQYF
. | . | TRBJ2-2 | TRBV4-2 | TGTGCCAGCAGCCACAGGAGCACCGGGGAGCTGTTTTTT | CASSHRSTGELFF
. | . | TRBJ1-2 | TRBV20-1 | TGCAGTGCTAGTCCCCTGGGCTATGGCTACACCTTC | CSASPLGYGYTF
TRBD1 | . | TRBJ1-2 | TRBV4-3 | TGCGCCAGCAGCCAACGGAGACAGGGGAATAACTATGGCTACACCTTC | CASSQRRQGNNYGYTF
. | . | TRBJ1-6 | TRBV6-5 | TGTGCCAGCAAGGGCACGTATAATTCACCCCTCCACTTT | CASKGTYNSPLHF
. | . | TRBJ1-2 | TRBV18 | TGTGCCAGCTCACCACCGGTCGTCGGTCATGGCTACACCTTC | CASSPPVVGHGYTF
TRBD2 | . | TRBJ2-1 | TRBV7-9 | TGTGCCAGCAGCCCCACCGGGACTAGCGGGAGTAATGAGCAGTTCTTC | CASSPTGTSGSNEQFF
TRBD1 | . | TRBJ1-5 | TRBV3-1/TRBV3-2 | TGTGCCAGCAGCCAAGATAGGACAGGGGGTCAGCCCCAGCATTTT | CASSQDRTGGQPQHF
TRBD2 | . | TRBJ2-7 | TRBV18 | TGTGCCAGCTCACTCGGGACTAGCGGCTACGAGCAGTACTTC | CASSLGTSGYEQYF
TRBD1 | . | TRBJ2-7 | TRBV27 | TGTGCCAGCAGTTCGGCTAGGGACAGTTCCTACGAGCAGTACTTC | CASSSARDSSYEQYF
TRBD2 | . | TRBJ2-5 | TRBV6-2/TRBV6-3 | TGTGCCAGCAGTTACGGGACTAGCGGAGTGTGGGAAGAGACCCAGTACTTC | CASSYGTSGVWEETQYF
TRBD2 | . | TRBJ2-3 | TRBV13 | TGTGCCAGCATCGCTAACCGGGCTAGCGGGAGGACGGGGACAGATACGCAGTATTTT | CASIANRASGRTGTDTQYF
. | few | TRBJ1-4 | TRBV5-1 | TGCGCCAGCAGCCCAGGGACCACTAATGAAAAACTGTTTTTT | CASSPGTTNEKLFF
. | once | TRBJ2-3 | TRBV19 | TGTGCCAGTAGGGTCGGGGGAGCTGGCACAGATACGCAGTATTTT | CASRVGGAGTDTQYF
TRBD1 | . | TRBJ2-5 | TRBV11-2 | TGTGCCAGCAGGCCATGGACAGGTCAAGAGACCCAGTACTTC | CASRPWTGQETQYF
. | . | TRBJ2-2 | TRBV7-6 | TGTGCCAGCAGCTCCCCCGACGGACTCACCGGGGAGCTGTTTTTT | CASSSPDGLTGELFF
. | once | TRBJ2-7 | TRBV18 | TGTGCCAGCTCACTCAGCTACGAGCAGTACTTC | CASSLSYEQYF
. | . | TRBJ1-6 | TRBV4-1 | TGCGCCAGCAGCCAGGAACAGGGACCTGGTTCACCCCTCCACTTT | CASSQEQGPGSPLHF
. | . | TRBJ1-1 | TRBV6-4 | TGTGCCAGCAGTGACTCCCCACAGGGACCGCTGTTCCCTGAAGCTTTCTTT | CASSDSPQGPLFPEAFF
. | . | TRBJ2-3 | TRBV2 | TGTGCCAGCAGTGAAGGCCGACAGACAGTCACAGATACGCAGTATTTT | CASSEGRQTVTDTQYF
. | . | TRBJ2-7 | TRBV2 | TGTGCCAGCAGTGGCACACGAGAAGGGCTCTACGAGCAGTACTTC | CASSGTREGLYEQYF
TRBD1 | . | TRBJ2-5 | TRBV29-1 | TGCAGCGTTGAATCGGCGGGGACAGGGGTCGAGACCCAGTACTTC | CSVESAGTGVETQYF
. | . | TRBJ1-5 | TRBV28 | TGTGCCAGCAGTTTCTCGACAAGGGATCAGCCCCAGCATTTT | CASSFSTRDQPQHF
. | . | TRBJ1-3 | TRBV9 | TGTGCCAGCAGCGTTCTATCGGGGGGCTCTGGAAACACCATATATTTT | CASSVLSGGSGNTIYF
. | once | TRBJ1-1 | TRBV3-1/TRBV3-2 | TGTGCCAGCAGCCACTTACGGGGGAACACTGAAGCTTTCTTT | CASSHLRGNTEAFF
. | . | TRBJ2-7 | TRBV11-2 | TGTGCCAGCAGCGCCCGGGAGTACGAGCAGTACTTC | CASSAREYEQYF
. | . | TRBJ1-1 | TRBV4-3 | TGCGCCAGCAGCCAAGGGGTCGGGGACACTAGTGCTGAAGCTTTCTTT | CASSQGVGDTSAEAFF
TRBD2 | . | TRBJ2-5 | TRBV11-2 | TGTGCCAGCAGCGAGAACCTCGTGGCGGGAGAACGAGAGACCCAGTACTTC | CASSENLVAGERETQYF
. | few | TRBJ2-2 | TRBV7-9 | TGTGCCAGCAGCGCTGAAGTAGGGACCGGGGAGCTGTTTTTT | CASSAEVGTGELFF
TRBD2 | once | TRBJ2-3 | TRBV5-4 | TGTGCCAGCAGTCCCGGGGGGGGGCGCACAGATACGCAGTATTTT | CASSPGGGRTDTQYF
. | . | TRBJ2-5 | TRBV5-4 | TGTGCCAGCAGCTTGCGCCAGAGCGGTCAAGAGACCCAGTACTTC | CASSLRQSGQETQYF
TRBD2 | . | TRBJ2-3 | TRBV11-2 | TGTGCCAGCAGCTTAGGCGTGGGAGGGCCGACAGATACGCAGTATTTT | CASSLGVGGPTDTQYF
TRBD1 | few | TRBJ1-1 | TRBV5-1 | TGCGCCAGCAGCCGGGACAGCCATCCGAACACTGAAGCTTTCTTT | CASSRDSHPNTEAFF
TRBD1 | few | TRBJ2-2 | TRBV30 | TGTGCCTGGAGTGTGGGGACAGCCACCGGGGAGCTGTTTTTT | CAWSVGTATGELFF
TRBD1 | few | TRBJ1-1 | TRBV3-1/TRBV3-2 | TGTGCCAGCAGGAAAGGGGGCGCCAGCACTGAAGCTTTCTTT | CASRKGGASTEAFF
. | once | TRBJ1-2 | TRBV12-2 | TGTGCAAGTCGCCCCTATAGGGGCGGCTACACCTTC | CASRPYRGGYTF
. | . | TRBJ2-5 | TRBV28 | TGTGCCAGCAACCGGTGGCAGACCCAGTACTTC | CASNRWQTQYF